Following are 2 T cell receptor beta chains from one sample sequenced in a study of beta chain features in type 1 diabetes. Expressed TCRB transcripts were sequenced after all isolated RNA was converted to cDNA. Sequenced by immunoSEQ multiplex PCR; TCRdb stores in-frame clones only, minus some. The sample holds over 40,000 clones, roughly 50% seen once. The material sequenced was stem cell memory CD4+ T cells from blood. The receptors stem from a woman aged 25 to 39 in good health.

Only a few counts were recorded for this clone. The V and J genes are TRBV25-1 and TRBJ1-3, with a tentative D call TRBD1 (5 bases). The CDR3 runs 13 residues. Germline V gives CDR1 MGHDK, CDR2 SYGVNS. V lost 3 bases and J 7 bases, leaving 10 bases between the germline ends. The CDR3 here is CASSEWEGNTIYF. CDR3 coding DNA: TGTGCCAGCAGTGAGTGGGAGGGGAACACCATATATTTT.

This clone occurred many times. The chain links TRBV18 to TRBJ2-7; no clear D gene. In germline, CDR1 is KGHSH, CDR2 LQKENI. This CDR3 contains 13 residues. The V end was cut by 0 bases, the J end by 4 bases, with 7 bases between. DNA for the CDR3: TGTGCCAGCTCACCACCGGCAGGATACGAGCAGTACTTC. Its protein product is CASSPPAGYEQYF.